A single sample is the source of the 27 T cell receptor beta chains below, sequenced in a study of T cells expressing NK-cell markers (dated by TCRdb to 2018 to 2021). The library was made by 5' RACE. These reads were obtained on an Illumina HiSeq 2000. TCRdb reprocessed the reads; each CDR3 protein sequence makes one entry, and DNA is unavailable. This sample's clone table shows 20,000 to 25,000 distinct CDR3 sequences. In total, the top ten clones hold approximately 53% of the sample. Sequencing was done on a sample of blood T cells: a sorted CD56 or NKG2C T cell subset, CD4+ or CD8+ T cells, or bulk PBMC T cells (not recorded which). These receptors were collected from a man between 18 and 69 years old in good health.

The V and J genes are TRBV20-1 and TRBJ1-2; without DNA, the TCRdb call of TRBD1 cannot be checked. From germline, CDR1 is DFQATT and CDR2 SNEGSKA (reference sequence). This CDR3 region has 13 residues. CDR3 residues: CSAGQGSDYGYTF.

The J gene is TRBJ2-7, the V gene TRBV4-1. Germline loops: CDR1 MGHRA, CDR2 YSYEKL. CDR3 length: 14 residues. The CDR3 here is CASSQAPGLYEQYF.

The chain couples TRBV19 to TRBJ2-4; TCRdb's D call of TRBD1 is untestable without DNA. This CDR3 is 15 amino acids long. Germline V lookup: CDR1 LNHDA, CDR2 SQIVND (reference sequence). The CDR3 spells CASTRGGGQVDIQYF.

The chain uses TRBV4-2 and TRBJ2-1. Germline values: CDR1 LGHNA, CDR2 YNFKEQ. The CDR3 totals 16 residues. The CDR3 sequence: CASSQVPVNSYNEQFF.

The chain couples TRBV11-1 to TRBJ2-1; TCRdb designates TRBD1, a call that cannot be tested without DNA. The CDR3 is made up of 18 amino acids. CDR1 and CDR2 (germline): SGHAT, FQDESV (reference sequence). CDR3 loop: CASTLTGATGDFYNEQFF.

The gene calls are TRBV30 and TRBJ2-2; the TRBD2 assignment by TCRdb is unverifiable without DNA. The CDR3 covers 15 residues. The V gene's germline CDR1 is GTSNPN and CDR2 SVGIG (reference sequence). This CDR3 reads CAWSVRGTSTGELFF.

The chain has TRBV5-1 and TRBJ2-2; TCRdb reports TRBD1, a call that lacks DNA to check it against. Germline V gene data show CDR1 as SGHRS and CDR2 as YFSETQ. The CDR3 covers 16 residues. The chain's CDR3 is CASSLAPQGNTGELFF.

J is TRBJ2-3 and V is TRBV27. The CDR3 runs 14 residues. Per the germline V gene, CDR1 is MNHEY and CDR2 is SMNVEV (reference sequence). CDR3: CASSQTRSTDTQYF.

The chain's CDR3 is CASSFGGSETQYF. The V gene is TRBV5-5, the J gene TRBJ2-5; TCRdb picks TRBD1, but there is no DNA to check that call. Germline V CDR1 and CDR2: SGHKS, YYEKEE (reference sequence). This CDR3 comprises 13 residues.

The CDR3: CASSTFGGGEQFF. The chain employs TRBV5-1 and TRBJ2-1; TCRdb calls TRBD2, which cannot be checked without DNA. The CDR3 has 13 residues. Germline-derived CDR1 and CDR2 are SGHRS and YFSETQ.

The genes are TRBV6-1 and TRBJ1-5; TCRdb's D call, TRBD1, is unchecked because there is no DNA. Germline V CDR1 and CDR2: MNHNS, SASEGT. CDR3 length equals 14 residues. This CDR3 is CASSELQGIQPQHF.

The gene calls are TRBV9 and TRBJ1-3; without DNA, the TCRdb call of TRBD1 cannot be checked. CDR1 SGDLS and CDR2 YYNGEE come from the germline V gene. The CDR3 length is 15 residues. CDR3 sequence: CASSGAGGSGNTIYF.

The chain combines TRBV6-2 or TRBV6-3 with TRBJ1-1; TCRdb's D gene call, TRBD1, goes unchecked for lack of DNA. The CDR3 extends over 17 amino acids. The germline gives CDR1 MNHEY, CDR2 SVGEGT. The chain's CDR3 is CASSYSGRGGFMTEAFF.

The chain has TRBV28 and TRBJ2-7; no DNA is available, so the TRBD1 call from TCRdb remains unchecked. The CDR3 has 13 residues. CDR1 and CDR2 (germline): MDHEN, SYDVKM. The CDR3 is CASKQGHPYEQYF.

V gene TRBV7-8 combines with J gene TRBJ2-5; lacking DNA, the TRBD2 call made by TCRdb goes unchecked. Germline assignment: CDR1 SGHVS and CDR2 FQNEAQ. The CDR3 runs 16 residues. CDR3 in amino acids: CASSLSRLAGRETQYF.

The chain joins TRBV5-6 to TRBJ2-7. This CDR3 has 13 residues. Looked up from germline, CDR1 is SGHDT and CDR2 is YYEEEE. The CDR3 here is CASSLYGNYEQYF. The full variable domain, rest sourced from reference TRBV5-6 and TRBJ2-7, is DAGVTQSPTHLIKTRGQQVTLRCSPKSGHDTVSWYQQALGQGPQFIFQYYEEEERQRGNFPDRFSGHQFPNYSSELNVNALLLGDSALYLCASSLYGNYEQYFGPGTRLTVT.

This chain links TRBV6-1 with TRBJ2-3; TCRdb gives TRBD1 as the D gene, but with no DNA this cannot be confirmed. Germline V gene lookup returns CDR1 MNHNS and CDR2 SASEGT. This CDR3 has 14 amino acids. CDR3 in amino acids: CASRLSQSTDTQYF.

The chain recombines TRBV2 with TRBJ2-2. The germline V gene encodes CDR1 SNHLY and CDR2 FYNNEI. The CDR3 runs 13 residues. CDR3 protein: CASSETATGELFF.

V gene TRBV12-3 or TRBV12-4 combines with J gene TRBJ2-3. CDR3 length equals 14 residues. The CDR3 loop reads CASSRQDSTDTQYF.

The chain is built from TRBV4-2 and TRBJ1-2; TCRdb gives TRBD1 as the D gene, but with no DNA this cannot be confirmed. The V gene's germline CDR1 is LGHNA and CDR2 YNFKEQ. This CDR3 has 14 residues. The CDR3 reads CASSQAGTGYGYTF.

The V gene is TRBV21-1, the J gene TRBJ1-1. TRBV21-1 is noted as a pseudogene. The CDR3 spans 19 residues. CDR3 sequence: CASSPTSKGQQKMNTEAFF.

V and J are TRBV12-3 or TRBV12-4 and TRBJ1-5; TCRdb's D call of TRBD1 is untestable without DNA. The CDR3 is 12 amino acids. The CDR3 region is CASSLGSGTQHF.

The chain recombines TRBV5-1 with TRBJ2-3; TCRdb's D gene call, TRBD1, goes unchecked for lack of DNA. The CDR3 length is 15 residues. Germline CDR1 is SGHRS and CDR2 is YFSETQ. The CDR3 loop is CASSRAAASGDTQYF. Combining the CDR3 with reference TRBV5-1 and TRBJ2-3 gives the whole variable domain KAGVTQTPRYLIKTRGQQVTLSCSPISGHRSVSWYQQTPGQGLQFLFEYFSETQRNKGNFPGRFSGRQFSNSRSEMNVSTLELGDSALYLCASSRAAASGDTQYFGPGTRLTVL.

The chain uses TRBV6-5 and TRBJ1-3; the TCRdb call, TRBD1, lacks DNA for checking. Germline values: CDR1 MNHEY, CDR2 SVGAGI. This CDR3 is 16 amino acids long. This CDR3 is CASSYNGQLSGNTIYF.

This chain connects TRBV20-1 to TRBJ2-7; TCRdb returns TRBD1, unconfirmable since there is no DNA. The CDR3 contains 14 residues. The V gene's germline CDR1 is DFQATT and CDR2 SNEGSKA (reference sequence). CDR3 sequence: CSAGKTGESYEQYF.

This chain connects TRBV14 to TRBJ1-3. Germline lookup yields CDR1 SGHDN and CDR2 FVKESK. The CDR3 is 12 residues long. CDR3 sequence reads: CASSQDANTIYF. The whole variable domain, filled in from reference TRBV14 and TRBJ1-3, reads EAGVTQFPSHSVIEKGQTVTLRCDPISGHDNLYWYRRVMGKEIKFLLHFVKESKQDESGMPNNRFLAERTGGTYSTLKVQPAELEDSGVYFCASSQDANTIYFGEGSWLTVV.

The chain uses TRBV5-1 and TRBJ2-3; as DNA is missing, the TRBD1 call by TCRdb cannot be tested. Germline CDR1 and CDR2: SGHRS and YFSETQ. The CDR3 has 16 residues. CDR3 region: CASSLPSGGTTDTQYF.